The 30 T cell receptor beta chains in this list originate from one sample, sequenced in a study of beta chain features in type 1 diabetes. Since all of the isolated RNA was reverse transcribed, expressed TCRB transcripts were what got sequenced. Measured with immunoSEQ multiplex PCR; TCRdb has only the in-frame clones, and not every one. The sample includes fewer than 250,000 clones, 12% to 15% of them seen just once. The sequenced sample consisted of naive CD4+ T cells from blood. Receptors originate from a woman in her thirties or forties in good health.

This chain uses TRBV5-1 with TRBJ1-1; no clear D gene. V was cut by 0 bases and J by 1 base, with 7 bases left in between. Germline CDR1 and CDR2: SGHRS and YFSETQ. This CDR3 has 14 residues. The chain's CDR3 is CASSLADKNTEAFF. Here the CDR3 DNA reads TGCGCCAGCAGCTTGGCCGACAAGAACACTGAAGCTTTCTTT.

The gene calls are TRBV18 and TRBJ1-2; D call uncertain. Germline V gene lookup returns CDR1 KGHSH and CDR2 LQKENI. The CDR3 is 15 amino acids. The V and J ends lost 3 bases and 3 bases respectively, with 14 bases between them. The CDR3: CASSPWRGWDYGYTF. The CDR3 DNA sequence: TGTGCCAGCTCACCCTGGAGAGGGTGGGACTATGGCTACACCTTC.

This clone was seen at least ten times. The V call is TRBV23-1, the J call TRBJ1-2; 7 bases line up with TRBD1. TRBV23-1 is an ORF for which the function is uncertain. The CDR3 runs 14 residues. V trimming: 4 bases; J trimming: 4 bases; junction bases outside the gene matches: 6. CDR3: CASSRRQGFYGYTF. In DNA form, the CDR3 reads TGCGCCAGCAGTCGTCGACAGGGTTTCTATGGCTACACCTTC.

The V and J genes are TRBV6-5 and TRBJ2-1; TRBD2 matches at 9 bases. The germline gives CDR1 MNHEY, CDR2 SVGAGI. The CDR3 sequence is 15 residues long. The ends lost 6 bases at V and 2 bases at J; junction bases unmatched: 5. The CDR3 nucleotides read TGTGCCAGCAGCCCGACTAGCGGACCCTACAATGAGCAGTTCTTC. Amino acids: CASSPTSGPYNEQFF.

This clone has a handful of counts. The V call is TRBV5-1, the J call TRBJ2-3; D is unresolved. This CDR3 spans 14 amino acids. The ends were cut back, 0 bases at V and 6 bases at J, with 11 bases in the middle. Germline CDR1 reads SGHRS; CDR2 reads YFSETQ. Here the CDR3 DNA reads TGCGCCAGCAGCTTGGCCTCTTCTGTCGATACGCAGTATTTT. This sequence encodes CASSLASSVDTQYF.

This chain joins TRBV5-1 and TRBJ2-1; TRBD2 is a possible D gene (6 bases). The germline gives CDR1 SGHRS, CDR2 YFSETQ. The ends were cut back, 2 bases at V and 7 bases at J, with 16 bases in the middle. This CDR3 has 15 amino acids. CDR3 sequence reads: CASSFEQARGNEQFF. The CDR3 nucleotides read TGCGCCAGCAGCTTCGAACAGGCCCGGGGGAATGAGCAGTTCTTC.

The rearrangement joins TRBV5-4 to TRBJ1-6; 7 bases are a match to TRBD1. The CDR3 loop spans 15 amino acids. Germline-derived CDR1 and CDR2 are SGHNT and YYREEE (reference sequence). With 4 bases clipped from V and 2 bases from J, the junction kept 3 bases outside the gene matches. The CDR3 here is CASSIQGAYNSPLHF. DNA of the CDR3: TGTGCCAGCAGCATTCAGGGGGCCTATAATTCACCCCTCCACTTT.

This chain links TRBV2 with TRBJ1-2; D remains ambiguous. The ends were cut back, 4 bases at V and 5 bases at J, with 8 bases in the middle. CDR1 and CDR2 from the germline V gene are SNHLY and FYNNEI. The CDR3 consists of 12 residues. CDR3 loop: CASSGNSYGYTF. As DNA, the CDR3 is TGTGCCAGCAGTGGAAACTCTTATGGCTACACCTTC.

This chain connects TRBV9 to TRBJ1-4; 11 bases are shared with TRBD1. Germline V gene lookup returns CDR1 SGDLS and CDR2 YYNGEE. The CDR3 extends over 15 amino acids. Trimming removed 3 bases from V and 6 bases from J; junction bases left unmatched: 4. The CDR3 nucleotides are TGTGCCAGCAGCGCCTCGGGACAGGGGGATGAAAAACTGTTTTTT. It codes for CASSASGQGDEKLFF.

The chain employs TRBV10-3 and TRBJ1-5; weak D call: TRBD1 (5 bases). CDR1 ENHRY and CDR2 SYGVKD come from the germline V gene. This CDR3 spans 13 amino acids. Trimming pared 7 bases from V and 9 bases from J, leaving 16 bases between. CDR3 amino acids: CAIMDRGGPPQHF. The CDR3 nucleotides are TGTGCCATCATGGATAGGGGTGGGCCGCCCCAGCATTTT.

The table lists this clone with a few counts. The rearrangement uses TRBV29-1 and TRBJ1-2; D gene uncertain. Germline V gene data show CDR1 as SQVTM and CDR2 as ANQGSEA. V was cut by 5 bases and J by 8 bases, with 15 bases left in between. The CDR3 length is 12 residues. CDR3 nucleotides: TGCAGCGTTTCCCGGGTAATGGAGGGCTACACCTTC. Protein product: CSVSRVMEGYTF. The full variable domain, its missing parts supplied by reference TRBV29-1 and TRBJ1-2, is SAVISQKPSRDICQRGTSLTIQCQVDSQVTMMFWYRQQPGQSLTLIATANQGSEATYESGFVIDKFPISRPNLTFSTLTVSNMSPEDSSIYLCSVSRVMEGYTFGSGTRLTVV.

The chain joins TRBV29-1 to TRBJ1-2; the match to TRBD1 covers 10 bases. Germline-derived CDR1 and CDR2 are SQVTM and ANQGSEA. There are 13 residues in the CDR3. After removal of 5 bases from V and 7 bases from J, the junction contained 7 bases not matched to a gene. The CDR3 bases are TGCAGCGTTCAGACAGGGGGCGAGGGTGGCTACACCTTC. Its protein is CSVQTGGEGGYTF.

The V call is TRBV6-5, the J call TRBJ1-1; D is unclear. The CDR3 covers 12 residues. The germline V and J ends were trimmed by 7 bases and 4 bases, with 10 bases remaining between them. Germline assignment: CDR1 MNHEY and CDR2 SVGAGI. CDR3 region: CASTNGGTEAFF. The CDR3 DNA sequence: TGTGCCAGCACCAACGGTGGCACTGAAGCTTTCTTT.

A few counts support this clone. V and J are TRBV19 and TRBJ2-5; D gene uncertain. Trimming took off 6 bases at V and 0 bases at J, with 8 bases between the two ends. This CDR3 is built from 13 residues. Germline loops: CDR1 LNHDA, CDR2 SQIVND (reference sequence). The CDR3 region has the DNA TGTGCCAGTAGCACTCGGTACCAAGAGACCCAGTACTTC. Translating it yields CASSTRYQETQYF.

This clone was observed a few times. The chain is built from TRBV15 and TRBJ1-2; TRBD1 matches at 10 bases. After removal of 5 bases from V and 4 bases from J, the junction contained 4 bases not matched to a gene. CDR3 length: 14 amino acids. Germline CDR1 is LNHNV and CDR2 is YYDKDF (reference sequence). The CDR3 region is CATSGRQGAYGYTF. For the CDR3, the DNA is TGTGCCACCAGCGGTCGACAGGGGGCCTATGGCTACACCTTC.

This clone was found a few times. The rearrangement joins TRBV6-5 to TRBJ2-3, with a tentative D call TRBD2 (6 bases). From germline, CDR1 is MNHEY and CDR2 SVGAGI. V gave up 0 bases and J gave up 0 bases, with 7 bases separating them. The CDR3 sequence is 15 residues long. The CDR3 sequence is CASSYSGTSTDTQYF. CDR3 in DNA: TGTGCCAGCAGTTACTCGGGGACTAGCACAGATACGCAGTATTTT.

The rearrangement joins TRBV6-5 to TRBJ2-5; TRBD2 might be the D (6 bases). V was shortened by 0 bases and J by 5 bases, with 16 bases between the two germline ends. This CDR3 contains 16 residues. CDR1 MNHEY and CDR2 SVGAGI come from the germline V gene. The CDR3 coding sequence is TGTGCCAGCAGTTACTCCCGGGGGTGGCACATCGAGACCCAGTACTTC. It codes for CASSYSRGWHIETQYF.

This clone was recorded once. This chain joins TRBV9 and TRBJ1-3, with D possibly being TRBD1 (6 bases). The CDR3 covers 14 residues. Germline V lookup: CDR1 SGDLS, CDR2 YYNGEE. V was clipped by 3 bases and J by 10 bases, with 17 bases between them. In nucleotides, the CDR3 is TGTGCCAGCAGCGCCGCACCAACAGGGCCGACCATATATTTT. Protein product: CASSAAPTGPTIYF.

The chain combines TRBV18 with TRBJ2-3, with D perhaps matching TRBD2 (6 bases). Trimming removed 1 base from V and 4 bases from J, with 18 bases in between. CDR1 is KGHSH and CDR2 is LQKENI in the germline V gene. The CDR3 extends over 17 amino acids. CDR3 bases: TGTGCCAGCTCACCACTGGCTAGCGAGGCCAGGGCAGATACGCAGTATTTT. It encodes CASSPLASEARADTQYF.

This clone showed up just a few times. The CDR3 loop is CASSERTGWAEKLFF. DNA for the CDR3: TGTGCCAGCAGTGAGCGGACAGGTTGGGCTGAAAAACTGTTTTTT. The chain joins TRBV6-1 to TRBJ1-4; TRBD1 matches at 7 bases. The V and J ends lost 3 bases and 7 bases, in that order; junction bases with no gene match: 8. From germline, CDR1 is MNHNS and CDR2 SASEGT. There are 15 residues in the CDR3.

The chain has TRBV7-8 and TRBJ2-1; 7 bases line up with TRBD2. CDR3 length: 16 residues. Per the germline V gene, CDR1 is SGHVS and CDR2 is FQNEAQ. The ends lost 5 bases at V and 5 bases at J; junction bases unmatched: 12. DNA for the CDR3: TGTGCCAGCAGCCCCAAGGGGCGGGAGATACACAATGAGCAGTTCTTC. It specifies CASSPKGREIHNEQFF.

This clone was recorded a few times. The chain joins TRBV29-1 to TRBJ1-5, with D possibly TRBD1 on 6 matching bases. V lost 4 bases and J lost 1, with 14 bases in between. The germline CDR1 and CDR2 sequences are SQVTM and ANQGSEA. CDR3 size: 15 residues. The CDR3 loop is CSVAGAHGSNQPQHF. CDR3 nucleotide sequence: TGCAGCGTTGCAGGGGCCCACGGGAGCAATCAGCCCCAGCATTTT.

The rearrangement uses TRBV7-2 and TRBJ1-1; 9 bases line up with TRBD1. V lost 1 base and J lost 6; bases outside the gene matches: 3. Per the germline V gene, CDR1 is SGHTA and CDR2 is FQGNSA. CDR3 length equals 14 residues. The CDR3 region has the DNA TGTGCCAGCAGCTTAGACAGGGGGCGGGCTGAAGCTTTCTTT. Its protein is CASSLDRGRAEAFF.

CDR3 coding DNA: TGTGCCAGCAGAGACAGGGGCCCCTATGGCTACACCTTC. It translates to CASRDRGPYGYTF. This chain connects TRBV2 to TRBJ1-2; 8 bases line up with TRBD1. The CDR3 sequence is 13 residues long. Per the germline V gene, CDR1 is SNHLY and CDR2 is FYNNEI. V trimming: 6 bases; J trimming: 4 bases; junction bases outside the gene matches: 4.

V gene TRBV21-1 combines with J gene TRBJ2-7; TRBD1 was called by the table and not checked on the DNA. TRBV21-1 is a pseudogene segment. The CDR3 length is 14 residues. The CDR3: CASSGRQGAYEQYF. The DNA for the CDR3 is TGTGCCAGCAGCGGACGACAGGGTGCCTACGAGCAGTACTTC.

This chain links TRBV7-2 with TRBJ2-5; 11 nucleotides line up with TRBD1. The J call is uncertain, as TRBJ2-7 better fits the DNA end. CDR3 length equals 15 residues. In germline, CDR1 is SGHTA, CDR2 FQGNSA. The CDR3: CASSVRTGGLTEQYF. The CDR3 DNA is TGTGCCAGCAGCGTAAGGACAGGGGGCCTAACCGAGCAGTACTTC.

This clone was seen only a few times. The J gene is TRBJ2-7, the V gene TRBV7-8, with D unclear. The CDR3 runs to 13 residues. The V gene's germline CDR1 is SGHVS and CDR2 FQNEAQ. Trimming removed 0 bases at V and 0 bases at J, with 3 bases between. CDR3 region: CASSLAASYEQYF. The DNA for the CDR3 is TGTGCCAGCAGCTTAGCGGCCTCCTACGAGCAGTACTTC.

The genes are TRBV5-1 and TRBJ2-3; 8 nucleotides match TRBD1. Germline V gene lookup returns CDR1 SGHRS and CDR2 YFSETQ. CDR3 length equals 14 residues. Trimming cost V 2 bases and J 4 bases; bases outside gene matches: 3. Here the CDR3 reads CASSFGQGSDTQYF. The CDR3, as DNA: TGCGCCAGCAGCTTCGGACAGGGATCAGATACGCAGTATTTT. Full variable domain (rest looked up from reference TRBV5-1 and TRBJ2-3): KAGVTQTPRYLIKTRGQQVTLSCSPISGHRSVSWYQQTPGQGLQFLFEYFSETQRNKGNFPGRFSGRQFSNSRSEMNVSTLELGDSALYLCASSFGQGSDTQYFGPGTRLTVL.

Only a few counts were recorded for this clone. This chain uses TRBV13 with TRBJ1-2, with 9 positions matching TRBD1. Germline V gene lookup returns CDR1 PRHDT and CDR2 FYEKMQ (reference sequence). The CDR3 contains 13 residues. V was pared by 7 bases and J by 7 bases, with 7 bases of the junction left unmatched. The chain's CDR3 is CASTKQGAGGYTF. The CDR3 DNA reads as TGTGCCAGCACCAAACAGGGGGCGGGTGGCTACACCTTC.

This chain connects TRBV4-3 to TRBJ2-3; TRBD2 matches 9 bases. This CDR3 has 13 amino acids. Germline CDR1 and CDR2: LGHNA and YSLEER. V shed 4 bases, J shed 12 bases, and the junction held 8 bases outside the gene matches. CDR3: CASSLNQRGAQYF. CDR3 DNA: TGCGCCAGCAGCCTAAATCAGCGGGGGGCCCAGTATTTT.